The clone carrying this T cell receptor beta chain was seen a handful of times. The target antigen is unknown. The data are from a study of immune heterogeneity within non-small cell lung tumors. Study information: A handful of squamous cell carcinomas, 10 non-squamous carcinomas and 1 not otherwise specified made up the tumors.

Study findings and constraints: Identical dominant CDR3 beta clonotypes were found recurring across a patient's tumor sites, along with site-unique high-frequency clones.

Using 32 V and 13 J primers, multiplex PCR amplified TCR beta CDR3. TCRdb processed the multiplex PCR reads anew with MiXCR; each CDR3 protein has one entry. Counted here are 15,000 to 20,000 distinct CDR3 sequences, approximately 26% occurring once; the ten biggest clones make up about 4%. Bulk tumor genomic DNA, about 620 ng per sample, was used as template. Spaced far apart, several biopsies were taken from each primary tumor during surgery. Enrolled individuals presented with untreated, newly diagnosed non-small cell lung cancer and received curative surgery. Everyone who gave samples had just been diagnosed with non-small cell lung cancer and was having surgery with curative intent. CDR1 and CDR2 (germline): LGHNA, YNFKEQ. V gave up 4 bases and J gave up 0 bases, with 12 bases separating them. The CDR3 runs to 15 residues.

This rearrangement joins TRBV4-2 to TRBJ2-5; tentatively, D is TRBD1 or TRBD2 (5 bases each). The sequenced sample consisted of lung tumor tissue. The TCR sequence derives from a man between 35 and 55 years old with non-small cell lung cancer. The CDR3 sequence is CASSRSRDHQETQYF. CDR3 nucleotide sequence: TGTGCCAGCAGCCGAAGTCGGGACCACCAAGAGACCCAGTACTTC.